This T cell receptor beta chain was sequenced for a study of blood T cell repertoires in COVID-19. Study in general: COVID-19 samples, acute and convalescent, were from the United States, Italy and Spain.

In the authors' methods: Counts of nucleated cells, estimated from reference gene primer amplification, were obtained. Clones were sequenced by immunoSEQ multiplex PCR, and TCRdb holds only the in-frame ones, with some missing. The DNA was the basis for D and trimming; V, J and clone size are from that table. The sample yields over 250,000 clones, about 90% seen once. The V end was cut by 2 bases, the J end by 3 bases, with 8 bases between. CDR1 ENHRY and CDR2 SYGVKD come from the germline V gene. This CDR3 contains 13 residues. This TCR came from a person aged 18 to 35 with COVID-19, enrolled during active disease. The gene calls are TRBV10-3 and TRBJ2-7; D call uncertain. Sequencing was performed on peripheral blood. For the CDR3, the DNA is TGTGCCATCAGTGAGGCTCCCGGCTACGAGCAGTACTTC. Protein product: CAISEAPGYEQYF.